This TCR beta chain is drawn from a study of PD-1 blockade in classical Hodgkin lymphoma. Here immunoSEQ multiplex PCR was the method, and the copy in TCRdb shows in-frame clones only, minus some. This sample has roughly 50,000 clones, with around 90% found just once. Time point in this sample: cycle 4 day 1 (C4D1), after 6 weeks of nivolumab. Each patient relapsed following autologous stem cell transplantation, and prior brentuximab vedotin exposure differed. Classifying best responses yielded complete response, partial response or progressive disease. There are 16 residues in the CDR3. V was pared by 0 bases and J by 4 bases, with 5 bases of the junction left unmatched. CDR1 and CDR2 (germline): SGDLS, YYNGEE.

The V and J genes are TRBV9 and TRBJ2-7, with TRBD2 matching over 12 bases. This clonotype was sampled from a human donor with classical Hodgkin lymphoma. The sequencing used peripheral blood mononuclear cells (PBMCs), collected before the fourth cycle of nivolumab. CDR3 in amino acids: CASSVGLAGVPYEQYF. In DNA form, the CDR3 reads TGTGCCAGCAGCGTAGGACTAGCGGGAGTCCCATACGAGCAGTACTTC.